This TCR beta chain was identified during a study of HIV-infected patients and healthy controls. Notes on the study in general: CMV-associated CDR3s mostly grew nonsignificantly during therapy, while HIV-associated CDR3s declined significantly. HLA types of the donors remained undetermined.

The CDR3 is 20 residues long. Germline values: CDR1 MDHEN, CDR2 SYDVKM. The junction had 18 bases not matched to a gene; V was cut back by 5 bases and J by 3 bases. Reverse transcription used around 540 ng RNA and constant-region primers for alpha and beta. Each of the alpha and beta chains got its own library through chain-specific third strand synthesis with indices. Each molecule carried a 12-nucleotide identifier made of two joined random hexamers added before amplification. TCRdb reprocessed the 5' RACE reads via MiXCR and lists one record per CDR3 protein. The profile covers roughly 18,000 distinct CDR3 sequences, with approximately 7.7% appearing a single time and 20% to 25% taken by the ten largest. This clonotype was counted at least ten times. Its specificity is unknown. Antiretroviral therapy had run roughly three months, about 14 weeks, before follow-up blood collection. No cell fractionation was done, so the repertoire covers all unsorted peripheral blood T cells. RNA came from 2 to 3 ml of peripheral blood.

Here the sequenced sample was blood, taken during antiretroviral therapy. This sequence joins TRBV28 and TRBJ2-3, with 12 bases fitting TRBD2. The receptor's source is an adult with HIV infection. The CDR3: CASSPSGLAGGPFRTDTQYF. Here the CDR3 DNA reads TGTGCCAGCAGTCCAAGCGGGCTAGCGGGGGGGCCTTTTCGTACAGATACGCAGTATTTT.